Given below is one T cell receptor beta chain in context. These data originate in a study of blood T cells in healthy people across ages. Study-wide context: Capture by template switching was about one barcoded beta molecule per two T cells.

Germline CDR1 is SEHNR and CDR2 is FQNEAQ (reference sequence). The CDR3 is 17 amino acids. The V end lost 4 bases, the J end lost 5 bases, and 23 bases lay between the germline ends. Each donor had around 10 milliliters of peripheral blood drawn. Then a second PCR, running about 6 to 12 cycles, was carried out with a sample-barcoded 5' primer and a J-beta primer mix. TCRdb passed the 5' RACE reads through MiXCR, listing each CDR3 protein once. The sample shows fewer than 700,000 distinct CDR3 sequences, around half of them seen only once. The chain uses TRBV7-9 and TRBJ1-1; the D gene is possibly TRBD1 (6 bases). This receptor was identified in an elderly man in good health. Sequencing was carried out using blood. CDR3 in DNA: TGTGCCAGCAGCTCTAGTGGGGTTAACAGGGAATGGACTGAAGCTTTCTTT. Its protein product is CASSSSGVNREWTEAFF.